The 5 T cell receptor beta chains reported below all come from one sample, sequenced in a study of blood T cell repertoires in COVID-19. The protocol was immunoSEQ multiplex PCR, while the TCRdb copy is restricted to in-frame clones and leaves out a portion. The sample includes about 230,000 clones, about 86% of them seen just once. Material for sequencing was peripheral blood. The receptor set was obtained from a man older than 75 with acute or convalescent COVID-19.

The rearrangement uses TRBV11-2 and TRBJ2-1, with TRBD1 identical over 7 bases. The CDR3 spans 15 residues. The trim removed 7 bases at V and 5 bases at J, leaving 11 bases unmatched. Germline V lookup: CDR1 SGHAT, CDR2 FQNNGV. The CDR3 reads CASTPDRAFHNEQFF. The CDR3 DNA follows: TGTGCCAGCACCCCCGACAGGGCCTTCCACAATGAGCAGTTCTTC.

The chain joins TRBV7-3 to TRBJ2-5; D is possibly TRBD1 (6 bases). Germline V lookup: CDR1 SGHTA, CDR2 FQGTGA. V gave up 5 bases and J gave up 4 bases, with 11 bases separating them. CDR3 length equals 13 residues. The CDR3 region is CASSPGVRETQYF. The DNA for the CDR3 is TGTGCCAGCAGCCCAGGGGTCCGAGAGACCCAGTACTTC.

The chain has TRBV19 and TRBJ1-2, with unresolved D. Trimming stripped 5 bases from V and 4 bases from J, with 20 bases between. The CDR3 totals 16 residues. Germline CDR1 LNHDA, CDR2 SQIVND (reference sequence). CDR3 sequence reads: CASSRQRRHEGYGYTF. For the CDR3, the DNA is TGTGCCAGTAGTCGACAACGGCGCCACGAGGGCTATGGCTACACCTTC.

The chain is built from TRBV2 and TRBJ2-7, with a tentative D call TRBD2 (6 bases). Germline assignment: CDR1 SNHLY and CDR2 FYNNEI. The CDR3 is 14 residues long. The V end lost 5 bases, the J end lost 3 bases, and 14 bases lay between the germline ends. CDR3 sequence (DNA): TGTGCCAGCAGTCCCGGGGGAGGTATCTACGAGCAGTACTTC. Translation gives CASSPGGGIYEQYF. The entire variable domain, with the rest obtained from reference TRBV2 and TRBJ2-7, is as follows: EPEVTQTPSHQVTQMGQEVILRCVPISNHLYFYWYRQILGQKVEFLVSFYNNEISEKSEIFDDQFSVERPDGSNFTLKIRSTKLEDSAMYFCASSPGGGIYEQYFGPGTRLTVT.

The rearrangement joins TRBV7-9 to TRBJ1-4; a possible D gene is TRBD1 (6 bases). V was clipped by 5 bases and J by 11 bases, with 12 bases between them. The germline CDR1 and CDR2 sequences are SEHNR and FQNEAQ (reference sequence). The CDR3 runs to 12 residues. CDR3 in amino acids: CASSKQGWKLFF. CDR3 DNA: TGTGCCAGCAGCAAACAGGGTTGGAAACTGTTTTTT.